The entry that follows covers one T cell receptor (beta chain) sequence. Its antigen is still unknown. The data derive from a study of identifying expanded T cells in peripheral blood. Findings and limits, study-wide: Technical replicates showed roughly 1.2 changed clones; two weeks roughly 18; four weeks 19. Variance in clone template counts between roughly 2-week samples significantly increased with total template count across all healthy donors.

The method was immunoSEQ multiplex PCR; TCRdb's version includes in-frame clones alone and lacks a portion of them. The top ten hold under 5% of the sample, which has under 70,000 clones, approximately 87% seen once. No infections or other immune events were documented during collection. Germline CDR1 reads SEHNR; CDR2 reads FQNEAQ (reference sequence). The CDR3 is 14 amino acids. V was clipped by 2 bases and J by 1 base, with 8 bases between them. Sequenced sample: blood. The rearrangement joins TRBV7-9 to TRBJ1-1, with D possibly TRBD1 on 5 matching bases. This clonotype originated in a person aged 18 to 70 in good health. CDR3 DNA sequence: TGTGCCAGCAGCTTATCAGGGCGGAACACTGAAGCTTTCTTT. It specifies CASSLSGRNTEAFF.